The 28 T cell receptor beta chains listed next were all sequenced from one sample in a study of cytomegalovirus exposure and HLA in healthy donors. The PCR made use of 60 Vbeta and 13 Jbeta primers. Libraries were prepared by immunoSEQ multiplex PCR; TCRdb keeps only in-frame clonotypes and omits some of them. The sample shows over 100,000 clones, over 80% of them seen only once. The sequencing sample was made of PBMCs. Receptor source: a man aged 30 to 39 in good health and CMV-seronegative.

This sequence joins TRBV30 and TRBJ2-1; D ambiguous. The CDR3 runs to 12 residues. V was pared by 1 base and J by 6 bases, with 7 bases between. CDR1 and CDR2 from the germline V gene are GTSNPN and SVGIG (reference sequence). CDR3 in DNA: TGTGCCTGGAGTGGTAGGAGCAATGAGCAGTTCTTC. Translating gives CAWSGRSNEQFF.

This clone was detected only once. V is TRBV2 and J is TRBJ1-5; TRBD1 agrees at 7 bases. The CDR3 covers 13 residues. Germline lookup yields CDR1 SNHLY and CDR2 FYNNEI. Trimming took 6 bases from V and 4 from J; bases not matched to a gene: 3. CDR3 DNA: TGTGCCAGCAGCGCGACAGGGAATCAGCCCCAGCATTTT. Its protein product is CASSATGNQPQHF.

This clone was counted between two and nine times. The chain carries TRBV6-6 and TRBJ2-1; D gene uncertain. Germline lookup yields CDR1 MNHNY and CDR2 SVGAGI (reference sequence). V lost 4 bases and J lost 3, with 7 bases in between. CDR3 length: 13 amino acids. CDR3 coding DNA: TGTGCCAGCAGTTCTAACAGCTACAATGAGCAGTTCTTC. Amino acid sequence: CASSSNSYNEQFF.

This chain connects TRBV6-5 to TRBJ2-7, with 10 positions matching TRBD2. Germline CDR1 is MNHEY and CDR2 is SVGAGI. The CDR3 totals 15 residues. The trim removed 7 bases at V and 0 bases at J, leaving 6 bases unmatched. The CDR3: CASTPSGGDSYEQYF. Written as DNA, the CDR3 is TGTGCCAGCACCCCCAGCGGGGGGGACTCCTACGAGCAGTACTTC.

This chain connects TRBV28 to TRBJ2-3, with a weak D call TRBD2 (5 bases). Germline V gene data show CDR1 as MDHEN and CDR2 as SYDVKM. The CDR3 is made up of 15 amino acids. With 5 bases removed from V and 6 bases from J, the gap between germline ends came to 18 bases. CDR3 in amino acids: CASSPPPRGWDTQYF. As DNA, the CDR3 is TGTGCCAGCAGTCCACCGCCTCGGGGATGGGATACGCAGTATTTT.

This clone has just a few counts. The chain recombines TRBV13 with TRBJ2-3; TRBD2 matches at 8 bases. Germline CDR1 PRHDT, CDR2 FYEKMQ (reference sequence). Trimming at V came to 5 bases and at J to 1 base, leaving 5 bases not matched to a gene. The CDR3 length is 15 residues. For the CDR3, the DNA is TGTGCCAGCAGCGCGAGCGGGGGAGGCACAGATACGCAGTATTTT. It is translated as CASSASGGGTDTQYF.

V usage is TRBV19 and J usage is TRBJ1-1; no clear D. The V gene's germline CDR1 is LNHDA and CDR2 SQIVND (reference sequence). This CDR3 is built from 15 residues. The germline V and J ends were trimmed by 7 bases and 1 base, with 16 bases remaining between them. CDR3 sequence reads: CASTPEGGWNTEAFF. Here the CDR3 DNA reads TGTGCCAGTACTCCCGAGGGAGGGTGGAACACTGAAGCTTTCTTT. The full variable domain, in which reference TRBV19 and TRBJ1-1 provide the parts outside the CDR3, is DGGITQSPKYLFRKEGQNVTLSCEQNLNHDAMYWYRQDPGQGLRLIYYSQIVNDFQKGDIAEGYSVSREKKESFPLTVTSAQKNPTAFYLCASTPEGGWNTEAFFGQGTRLTVV.

The chain recombines TRBV13 with TRBJ1-5, with 10 bases matching TRBD1. CDR1 and CDR2 from the germline V gene are PRHDT and FYEKMQ (reference sequence). There are 16 residues in the CDR3. The V gene end was trimmed by 5 bases and the J gene end by 3 bases; junction bases not matched to a gene: 7. CDR3 sequence (DNA): TGTGCCAGCAGCCCCCGGGACAGGGGAGACAATCAGCCCCAGCATTTT. Translated, it gives CASSPRDRGDNQPQHF.

To note about this clone: This CDR3 is also generated by other DNA sequences in the sample. The V and J genes are TRBV5-1 and TRBJ2-5; TRBD2 matches at 12 bases. V shed 0 bases, J shed 2 bases, and the junction held 2 bases outside the gene matches. Germline V lookup: CDR1 SGHRS, CDR2 YFSETQ. This CDR3 spans 16 amino acids. Written as DNA, the CDR3 is TGCGCCAGCAGCTTGGCCCTAGCGGGGGGGCAAGAGACCCAGTACTTC. This translates into CASSLALAGGQETQYF. Variable domain in full (rest from reference TRBV5-1 and TRBJ2-5): KAGVTQTPRYLIKTRGQQVTLSCSPISGHRSVSWYQQTPGQGLQFLFEYFSETQRNKGNFPGRFSGRQFSNSRSEMNVSTLELGDSALYLCASSLALAGGQETQYFGPGTRLLVL.

This clone has a single count. V usage is TRBV5-1 and J usage is TRBJ2-2; 7 bases fit TRBD2. Germline V CDR1 and CDR2: SGHRS, YFSETQ. V was clipped by 1 base and J by 6 bases; unmatched bases: 9. The CDR3 length is 16 residues. CDR3 DNA: TGCGCCAGCAGCTTGCTGTCGGAGGGAGGGGCCGGGGAGCTGTTTTTT. This encodes CASSLLSEGGAGELFF.

The J gene is TRBJ1-2, the V gene TRBV30; possible D gene TRBD1, 6 bases. Germline V gene data show CDR1 as GTSNPN and CDR2 as SVGIG (reference sequence). V dropped 4 bases and J dropped 8 bases, with 17 bases sitting between them. This CDR3 has 13 amino acids. The CDR3 protein is CAWNGQTDGGYTF. CDR3 nucleotide sequence: TGTGCCTGGAACGGACAGACTGATGGGGGCTACACCTTC.

V and J are TRBV14 and TRBJ2-2, with 8 bases matching TRBD1. The CDR3 has 16 residues. Germline V gives CDR1 SGHDN, CDR2 FVKESK. V lost 5 bases, J lost 4 bases, and 9 bases stayed unmatched. The CDR3 sequence is CASSALTGDSTGELFF. Written as DNA, the CDR3 is TGTGCCAGCAGCGCCCTGACAGGGGACAGCACCGGGGAGCTGTTTTTT.

The gene calls are TRBV28 and TRBJ2-5; possibly TRBD2 for D (7 bases). CDR1 and CDR2 (germline): MDHEN, SYDVKM. There are 14 residues in the CDR3. V was pared by 2 bases and J by 4 bases, with 11 bases between. CDR3 protein: CASSLGRGRETQYF. Here the CDR3 DNA reads TGTGCCAGCAGTTTAGGGCGGGGGCGAGAGACCCAGTACTTC.

The chain employs TRBV10-3 and TRBJ2-7; TRBD1 is a possible D gene (5 bases). This CDR3 comprises 14 residues. Germline values: CDR1 ENHRY, CDR2 SYGVKD. The ends were cut back, 2 bases at V and 4 bases at J, with 12 bases in the middle. The CDR3 here is CAISEVGVGYEQYF. DNA of the CDR3: TGTGCCATCAGTGAGGTAGGGGTTGGGTACGAGCAGTACTTC.

The chain uses TRBV7-2 and TRBJ1-2, with 7 bases matching TRBD1. This CDR3 is built from 16 residues. J gave up 2 bases and V 4 bases, and 10 bases lay outside the gene matches. In germline, CDR1 is SGHTA, CDR2 FQGNSA. CDR3 region: CASSSLTGAANYGYTF. The CDR3 DNA is TGTGCCAGCAGCTCTTTAACAGGGGCCGCCAACTATGGCTACACCTTC. The full variable domain, its missing parts supplied by reference TRBV7-2 and TRBJ1-2, is GAGVSQSPSNKVTEKGKDVELRCDPISGHTALYWYRQSLGQGLEFLIYFQGNSAPDKSGLPSDRFSAERTGGSVSTLTIQRTQQEDSAVYLCASSSLTGAANYGYTFGSGTRLTVV.

This chain connects TRBV9 to TRBJ1-6; 11 positions agree with TRBD1. The CDR3 totals 17 residues. From germline, CDR1 is SGDLS and CDR2 YYNGEE. J was trimmed by 7 bases and V by 4 bases; bases with no gene match: 10. CDR3 protein: CASSPPTGTGGNSPLHF. The DNA for the CDR3 is TGTGCCAGCAGCCCACCCACCGGGACAGGGGGAAATTCACCCCTCCACTTT. The full variable domain, completed using reference TRBV9 and TRBJ1-6, is DSGVTQTPKHLITATGQRVTLRCSPRSGDLSVYWYQQSLDQGLQFLIQYYNGEERAKGNILERFSAQQFPDLHSELNLSSLELGDSALYFCASSPPTGTGGNSPLHFGNGTRLTVT.

The V gene is TRBV2, the J gene TRBJ2-2, with D unresolved. Per germline, CDR1 SNHLY and CDR2 FYNNEI. The length of the CDR3 is 12 residues. V dropped 6 bases and J dropped 5 bases, with 7 bases sitting between them. The CDR3 DNA reads as TGTGCCAGCAGGCTACTGACCGGGGAGCTGTTTTTT. Its protein product is CASRLLTGELFF.

This clone was observed a few times. The chain employs TRBV28 and TRBJ2-2, with 16 bases aligning to TRBD2. The CDR3 covers 19 residues. J was trimmed by 3 bases and V by 3 bases; bases with no gene match: 7. The germline V gene has CDR1 MDHEN and CDR2 SYDVKM. CDR3 sequence reads: CASSFPGLAGGKDTGELFF. The CDR3 nucleotides are TGTGCCAGCAGTTTTCCGGGACTAGCGGGGGGGAAGGACACCGGGGAGCTGTTTTTT.

The chain carries TRBV12-5 and TRBJ1-2; D possibly corresponds to TRBD1 (6 bases). Per the germline V gene, CDR1 is LGHNT and CDR2 is FRNRAP. The CDR3 sequence is 12 residues long. With 1 base removed from V and 6 bases from J, the gap between germline ends came to 6 bases. In DNA, the CDR3 is TGTGCTAGTGGTTTGGACAGGGATGGCTACACCTTC. Its protein is CASGLDRDGYTF.

This rearrangement joins TRBV6-4 to TRBJ1-1; possibly TRBD1 for D (6 bases). The ends were cut back, 0 bases at V and 3 bases at J, with 23 bases in the middle. Germline V gives CDR1 MRHNA, CDR2 SNTAGT. This CDR3 has 19 residues. The CDR3 loop is CASSDSAPAVGGADTEAFF. The DNA of the CDR3 is TGTGCCAGCAGTGACTCCGCCCCCGCTGTTGGGGGCGCAGACACTGAAGCTTTCTTT.

This clone came up a few times. CDR3 in DNA: TGTGCCAGCAGCTTAGGCGGGATGATGAACACTGAAGCTTTCTTT. Protein: CASSLGGMMNTEAFF. The rearrangement uses TRBV7-9 and TRBJ1-1; D is unclear. Germline loops: CDR1 SEHNR, CDR2 FQNEAQ (reference sequence). This CDR3 has 15 residues. The V gene lost 1 base and the J gene lost 0 bases, with 9 bases spanning the gap.

This rearrangement joins TRBV6-5 to TRBJ1-1, with a tentative D call TRBD1 (5 bases). V was pared by 2 bases and J by 0 bases, with 10 bases between. CDR1 and CDR2 from the germline V gene are MNHEY and SVGAGI. The CDR3 sequence is 15 residues long. The CDR3 DNA reads as TGTGCCAGCAGTTACGTGGAAGGGGTGAACACTGAAGCTTTCTTT. Translating gives CASSYVEGVNTEAFF.

J is TRBJ2-1 and V is TRBV27, with 10 bases that match TRBD2. V trimming: 6 bases; J trimming: 14 bases; junction bases outside the gene matches: 16. The germline V gene encodes CDR1 MNHEY and CDR2 SMNVEV (reference sequence). The CDR3 covers 15 residues. This chain's CDR3 is CASRHRRLAGEVEFF. The CDR3 region has the DNA TGTGCCAGCAGGCACCGGAGGCTAGCGGGGGAGGTGGAGTTCTTC.

The chain joins TRBV5-1 to TRBJ2-2; 10 bases are shared with TRBD1. The junction had 3 bases not matched to a gene; V was cut back by 4 bases and J by 3 bases. This CDR3 is built from 15 residues. Germline CDR1 and CDR2: SGHRS and YFSETQ. CDR3 region: CASSVDRGDTGELFF. The CDR3 nucleotides are TGCGCCAGCAGCGTGGACAGGGGGGACACCGGGGAGCTGTTTTTT.

This chain links TRBV10-3 with TRBJ1-6, with D maybe TRBD1 (6 bases). This CDR3 has 12 residues. Looked up from germline, CDR1 is ENHRY and CDR2 is SYGVKD. With 4 bases removed from V and 10 bases from J, the gap between germline ends came to 8 bases. This chain's CDR3 is CAISAGDSPLHF. DNA for the CDR3: TGTGCCATCAGTGCAGGGGACTCACCCCTCCACTTT.

This chain connects TRBV19 to TRBJ1-6; 8 bases align to TRBD1. CDR3 length: 17 residues. Looked up from germline, CDR1 is LNHDA and CDR2 is SQIVND (reference sequence). Trimming removed 3 bases from V and 6 bases from J; junction bases left unmatched: 10. The CDR3 region is CASSIGAGGRINSPLHF. For the CDR3, the DNA is TGTGCCAGTAGTATCGGGGCAGGGGGCCGAATTAATTCACCCCTCCACTTT.

About this clone itself: The junction does not match germline at one end; this may be a read error. The chain employs TRBV5-1 and TRBJ2-4; D gene unclear. Looked up from germline, CDR1 is SGHRS and CDR2 is YFSETQ. CDR3 length: 11 residues. CDR3 nucleotide sequence: TGCGCCAGCAGCTTGGGGAACAGTCAGTACTTC. It yields the protein CASSLGNSQYF.

CDR3 loop: CASRPGTVLRSRPQHF. The CDR3 DNA follows: TGTGCCAGCAGACCCGGGACAGTCTTAAGGAGTCGGCCCCAGCATTTT. The gene calls are TRBV28 and TRBJ1-5; 7 positions agree with TRBD1. V dropped 6 bases and J dropped 9; count of bases not matched to a gene: 17. This CDR3 contains 16 residues. Germline V lookup: CDR1 MDHEN, CDR2 SYDVKM.